This T cell receptor beta chain appears in the sequencing data of a study of control samples from healthy donors and cancer patients. Profiling relied on immunoSEQ multiplex PCR, and the TCRdb table lists in-frame clones only, not all of them. This sample carries about 190,000 clones, over 80% of them seen once, and the ten largest clones take 1.5% to 2%. V lost 0 bases, J lost 1 base, and 7 bases lay in between. CDR1 and CDR2 (germline): SGHAT, FQNNGV. The CDR3 runs 15 residues. The chain uses TRBV11-2 and TRBJ2-1, with D perhaps matching TRBD1 (6 bases). Sequencing input: blood. This receptor was identified in a man aged 25-45 years in good health. The CDR3 protein is CASSLDQGSYNEQFF. The CDR3 DNA reads TGTGCCAGCAGCTTAGACCAGGGGTCCTACAATGAGCAGTTCTTC.